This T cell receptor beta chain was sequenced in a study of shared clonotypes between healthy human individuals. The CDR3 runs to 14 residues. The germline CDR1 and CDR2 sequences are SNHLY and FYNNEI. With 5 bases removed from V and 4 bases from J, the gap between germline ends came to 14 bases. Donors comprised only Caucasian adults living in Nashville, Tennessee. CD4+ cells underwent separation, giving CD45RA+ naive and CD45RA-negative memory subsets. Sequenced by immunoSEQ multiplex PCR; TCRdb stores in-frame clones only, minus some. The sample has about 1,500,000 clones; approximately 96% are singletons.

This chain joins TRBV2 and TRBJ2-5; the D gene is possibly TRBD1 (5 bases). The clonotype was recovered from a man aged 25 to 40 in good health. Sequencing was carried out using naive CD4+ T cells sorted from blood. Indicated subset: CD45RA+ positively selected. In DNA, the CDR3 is TGTGCCAGCAGTTCCCAGGGTTCCGGAGAGACCCAGTACTTC. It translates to CASSSQGSGETQYF.